These T cell receptor beta chains were read from a single sample in a study of T cell changes during pregnancy in multiple sclerosis. Repertoires were generated with immunoSEQ multiplex PCR, while TCRdb's copy carries only in-frame clones and drops some. The data show around 34,000 clones, around nine tenths seen once. The sample in question was CD8+ T cells from peripheral blood mononuclear cells, obtained before pregnancy. Every receptor here comes from a female donor with multiple sclerosis, enrolled in a pregnancy study. Each CDR3 is given with its conserved first and last residue. The D gene is left open where the match is weak. Size tells how often a clone was seen (once, few, many) or the class of an expanded clone, and some rows leave it out.

d_gene: .; abundance: .; v_gene: TRBV6-5; j_gene: TRBJ2-7; len: 11; CDR3nt: TGTGCCAGCGGGCCCCCCTACGAGCAGTACTTC; CDR3aa: CASGPPYEQYF
d_gene: .; abundance: .; v_gene: TRBV7-9; j_gene: TRBJ2-5; len: 16; CDR3nt: TGTGCCAGCAGCTTAGATAGCGCCGGGGACAAAGAGACCCAGTACTTC; CDR3aa: CASSLDSAGDKETQYF
d_gene: .; abundance: once; v_gene: TRBV28; j_gene: TRBJ1-3; len: 15; CDR3nt: TGTGCCAGCACTCGATACGACAACCCTGGAAACACCATATATTTT; CDR3aa: CASTRYDNPGNTIYF
d_gene: .; abundance: .; v_gene: TRBV7-9; j_gene: TRBJ2-2; len: 17; CDR3nt: TGTGCCAGCAGCGGGAAGAAGTCAGGGGACCCCACCGGGGAGCTGTTTTTT; CDR3aa: CASSGKKSGDPTGELFF
d_gene: .; abundance: .; v_gene: TRBV29-1; j_gene: TRBJ2-7; len: 12; CDR3nt: TGCAGCGTTGCTCTTAGCTCCTACGAGCAGTACTTC; CDR3aa: CSVALSSYEQYF
d_gene: .; abundance: few; v_gene: TRBV25-1; j_gene: TRBJ2-1; len: 11; CDR3nt: TGTGCCAGCAGTTGGGGAGGCGAGCAGTTCTTC; CDR3aa: CASSWGGEQFF
d_gene: TRBD2; abundance: .; v_gene: TRBV5-1; j_gene: TRBJ2-1; len: 16; CDR3nt: TGCGCCAGCAGCTTGGTGCCTAGCGGGGGCTACAATGAGCAGTTCTTC; CDR3aa: CASSLVPSGGYNEQFF
d_gene: TRBD2; abundance: .; v_gene: TRBV6-1; j_gene: TRBJ2-5; len: 15; CDR3nt: TGTGCCAGCAATGAGCGGGGGGGCCGTCCAGAGACCCAGTACTTC; CDR3aa: CASNERGGRPETQYF
d_gene: TRBD2; abundance: .; v_gene: TRBV29-1; j_gene: TRBJ2-2; len: 14; CDR3nt: TGCAGCGCCTCCGGGGGGGGACGCACCGGGGAGCTGTTTTTT; CDR3aa: CSASGGGRTGELFF
d_gene: .; abundance: .; v_gene: TRBV5-6; j_gene: TRBJ1-1; len: 18; CDR3nt: TGTGCCAGCAGCTTACCCCTTTCGTTCGGGATCGGTCGCACTGAAGCTTTCTTT; CDR3aa: CASSLPLSFGIGRTEAFF
d_gene: TRBD1; abundance: .; v_gene: TRBV7-9; j_gene: TRBJ1-2; len: 16; CDR3nt: TGTGCCAGCAGCTTAGTCCGGGACAGGGGCAACTATGGCTACACCTTC; CDR3aa: CASSLVRDRGNYGYTF
d_gene: TRBD1; abundance: .; v_gene: TRBV19; j_gene: TRBJ1-1; len: 19; CDR3nt: TGTGCCAGTAGTATAGATGGACCTGGGACAGGGGGCTTGGACACTGAAGCTTTCTTT; CDR3aa: CASSIDGPGTGGLDTEAFF
d_gene: .; abundance: once; v_gene: TRBV7-9; j_gene: TRBJ2-7; len: 15; CDR3nt: TGTGCCAGCAGCCGAACAGGCGTCAGTTCCTACGAGCAGTACTTC; CDR3aa: CASSRTGVSSYEQYF